The sequence of this TCR beta chain was determined in a study of human T cells and chemical hapten exposure. This clonotype was detected many times. Time point reported: patch test 3, about 24 weeks after DPC sensitization. Treatment denoted: therapeutic diphenylcyclopropenone sensitization with weekly scalp DPC. TCRdb analysed the RACE reads with MiXCR anew, one entry per CDR3 protein. The sample has approximately 60,000 distinct CDR3 sequences, 9.5% to 11% seen once; the top ten hold 2% to 3%. The CDR3 runs to 13 residues. Deletions cut 7 bases from V and 3 bases from J, with 10 bases between. Material: whole blood, obtained in connection with sensitization to the hapten diphenylcyclopropenone (DPC). The TCR was taken from a woman in her twenties or thirties with alopecia areata. Some clones in this sample may be carry-over from other donors' samples. The J gene is TRBJ1-5, the V gene TRBV12-3 or TRBV12-4; tentative D call: TRBD1 (6 bases). CDR3 coding DNA: TGTGCCAGCACGGGACAATTCAATCAGCCCCAGCATTTT. It encodes CASTGQFNQPQHF.